The present T cell receptor beta chain was sequenced within a study of radiotherapy plus CTLA-4 blockade in lung cancer (dated by TCRdb to 2017 to 2018). In terms of the full investigation: Objective responses occurred in 18% of enrolled patients, and approximately 34% achieved disease control.

The study tested focal radiation therapy combined with CTLA-4 blockade (ipilimumab) in patients with chemo-refractory metastatic non-small-cell lung cancer. On this clone itself: No antigen is known for it. Per-nucleotide qualities are absent, and no much larger clonotype sits a single base away.

Study-wide findings and limitations: The strongest predictors of response, as reported, were early dynamic changes in blood T cell clones along with a rise in serum interferon-beta after radiation. After treatment with radiotherapy and ipilimumab, TCR clones that originated in tumors expanded in peripheral blood.

The protocol used for the library was the immunoSEQ multiplex PCR assay. TCRdb retrieved this table from immuneACCESS and kept in-frame rearrangements only. Not all clones are present; in checked studies, unresolved V genes account for under half, and no reason is known for the remainder. Across this sample there are about 100,000 clones, with roughly 80% seen only once. Roughly 0.85% of the sample belongs to the ten largest clones. Reading from cysteine to phenylalanine, the CDR3 counts 16 amino acids. Here the CDR3 DNA is all that survives: 48 bases in frame from base 1. CDR1 and CDR2, looked up from the germline V gene, are SGHDT and YYEEEE. From V the trimming removes 0 bases and from J it removes 6 bases, while the gene matches leave 7 bases of the junction unaccounted for.

This sequence was found in a human donor with non-small cell lung cancer who had stable disease on radiotherapy plus ipilimumab. The sample consisted of peripheral blood, taken from a patient treated with radiotherapy plus ipilimumab. The chain joins TRBV5-6 to TRBJ2-1; the central 9 bases match TRBD2. The bases read TGTGCCAGCAGCTTGGATCGCGGGAGGGTCCCCAATGAGCAGTTCTTC. Its amino acids are CASSLDRGRVPNEQFF. The CDR3 plus the reference TRBV5-6 and TRBJ2-1 genes for the other parts give the full variable domain: DAGVTQSPTHLIKTRGQQVTLRCSPKSGHDTVSWYQQALGQGPQFIFQYYEEEERQRGNFPDRFSGHQFPNYSSELNVNALLLGDSALYLCASSLDRGRVPNEQFFGPGTRLTVL.